This T cell receptor (beta chain) is from a study of T-cell memory formation after mild COVID-19 (dated by TCRdb to the early 2020s). Turning to the overall study: TCR sequence clusters from the two donors were largely donor specific. The cohort was made up of two young adult volunteers, one female and one male, who were previously healthy. In a couple of donors, T-cell clones that expanded and contracted after mild COVID-19 were tracked by sequencing TCRalpha and TCRbeta repertoires over time.

CDR3 length: 15 amino acids, cysteine to phenylalanine. Only CDR3 DNA remains: 45 bases, in frame from the first base. The junction carries 15 bases between V and J, which are trimmed by 5 bases and 4 bases respectively. The germline V gene gives CDR1 as SQVTM and CDR2 as ANQGSEA. The instrument given in TCRdb is Illumina NovaSeq 6000. Using 5'RACE with constant-segment primers, TCRalpha and TCRbeta cDNA libraries were constructed, with sample barcodes and unique molecular identifiers added in the process. RNA was extracted from every sample with Trizol reagent. The libraries were amplified in two PCR steps, and the second step added a second sample barcode and Illumina TruSeq adapters. The libraries were sequenced on an Illumina NovaSeq using 2 x 150 bp paired-end reads. The paper's processing steps were these. Reads were demultiplexed and collapsed into UMI-guided consensus sequences with migec v1.2.7. Using mixcr v2.1.11, the UMI consensuses were aligned to TRA and TRB V and J templates and assembled into clonotypes. Expanded or contracted clonotypes were those called significant by both edgeR and NoisET, with noise models trained on biological replicates. edgeR calls used a false discovery rate-adjusted p below 0.01 and a log2 fold-change threshold of 1. As an exploratory analysis of dynamics, max-normalized trajectories of the 1000 most abundant clonotypes were examined with PCA combined with hierarchical clustering. The CD4 or CD8 phenotype of responding clones was assigned using the separately sequenced CD4+ and CD8+ repertoires. TCRdb cleaned the public reads at Q25 with fastp, built clones with MiXCR and kept in-frame beta chains. Each CDR3 protein appears once, grouped with its most common genes and DNA. TCRdb, not the authors, supplied the V and J calls. For this sample there are over 350,000 distinct CDR3 sequences; 15% to 20% appear just once. Under 25% of the sample goes to the ten largest clones.

PBMCs were isolated by Ficoll-Paque density gradient centrifugation. A note on this clonotype: Its binding antigen is unknown. The sample holds no much larger clone one base away, and base qualities are not on file.

Study-wide conclusions, independent of this receptor: The study covered only two mild cases, and larger cohorts including severe cases with pre-infection samples were considered necessary. Contracting CD4+ clones were located mainly in the CM and EM memory subsets, whereas CD8+ clones were found to be enriched in EMRA. SARS-CoV-2 specificity was not confirmed for the second-wave clones peaking on day 37. Clones contracting from day 15 to 85 had balanced CD4/CD8 phenotypes, while a second wave expanding from day 15 to 37 was biased towards CD4+. Some responding clones were detected in pre-infection memory, suggesting pre-existing cross-reactive memory T cells joined the SARS-CoV-2 response.

This receptor was obtained from a man in his late teens or twenties who had mild COVID-19 (a few samples of this study predate the infection). The sample titles of this study are shuffled in the database, so cell type and time point are left out; the donor was told from shared clones. The sequenced sample was PBMCs or a T cell subset sorted from them (not recorded which). The chain joins TRBV29-1 to TRBJ1-6; TRBD1 is a possible D gene, resting on 5 matching bases. The nucleotide sequence reads as follows: TGCAGCGTTCCGCGGGACCCAAATTATAATTCACCCCTCCACTTT. Its protein reads: CSVPRDPNYNSPLHF.